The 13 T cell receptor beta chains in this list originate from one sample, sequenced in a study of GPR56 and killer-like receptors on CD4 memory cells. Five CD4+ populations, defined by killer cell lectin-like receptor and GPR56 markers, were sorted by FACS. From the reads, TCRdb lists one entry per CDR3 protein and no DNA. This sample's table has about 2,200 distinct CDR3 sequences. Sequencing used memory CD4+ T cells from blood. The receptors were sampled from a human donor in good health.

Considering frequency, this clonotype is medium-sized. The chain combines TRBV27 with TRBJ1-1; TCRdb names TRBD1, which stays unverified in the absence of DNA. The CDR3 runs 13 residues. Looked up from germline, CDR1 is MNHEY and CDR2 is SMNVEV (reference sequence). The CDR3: CASSPRGLTEAFF.

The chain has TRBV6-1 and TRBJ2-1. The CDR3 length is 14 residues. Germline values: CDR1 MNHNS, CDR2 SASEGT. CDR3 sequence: CASILRRADNEQFF.

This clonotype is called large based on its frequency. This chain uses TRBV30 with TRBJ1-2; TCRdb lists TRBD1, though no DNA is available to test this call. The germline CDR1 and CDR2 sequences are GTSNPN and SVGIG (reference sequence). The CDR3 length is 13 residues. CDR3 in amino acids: CAWSYRGADGYTF.

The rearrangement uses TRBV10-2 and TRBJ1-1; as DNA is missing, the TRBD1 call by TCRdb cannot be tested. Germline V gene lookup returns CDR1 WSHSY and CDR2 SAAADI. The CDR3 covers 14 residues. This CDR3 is CASTGGLMNTEAFF.

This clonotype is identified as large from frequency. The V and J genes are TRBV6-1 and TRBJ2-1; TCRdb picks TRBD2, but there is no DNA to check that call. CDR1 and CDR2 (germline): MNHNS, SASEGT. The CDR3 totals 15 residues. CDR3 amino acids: CASSPRGSGRNEQFF.

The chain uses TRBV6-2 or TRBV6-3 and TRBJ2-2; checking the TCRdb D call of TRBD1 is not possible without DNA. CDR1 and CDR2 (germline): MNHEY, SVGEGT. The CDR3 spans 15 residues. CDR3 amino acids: CASSPPGTPTGELFF.

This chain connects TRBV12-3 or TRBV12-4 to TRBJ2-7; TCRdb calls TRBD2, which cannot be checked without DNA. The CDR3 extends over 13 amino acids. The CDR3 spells CASSPSQGDEQYF.

CDR3 in amino acids: CASSTGSLGRAQYF. This chain links TRBV4-1 with TRBJ2-5; absent DNA, TCRdb's TRBD2 call cannot be checked. CDR1 is MGHRA, CDR2 YSYEKL, per germline. The CDR3 contains 14 residues.

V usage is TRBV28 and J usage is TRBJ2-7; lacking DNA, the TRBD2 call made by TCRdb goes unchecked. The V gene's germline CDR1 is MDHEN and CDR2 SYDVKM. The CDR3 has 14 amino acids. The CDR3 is CASSPPGLAGLQYF.

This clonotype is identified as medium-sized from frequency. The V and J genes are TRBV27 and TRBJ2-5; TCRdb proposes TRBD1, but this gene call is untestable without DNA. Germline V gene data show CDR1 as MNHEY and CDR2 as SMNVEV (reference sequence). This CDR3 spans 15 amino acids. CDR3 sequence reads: CASSLRRTVKETQYF.

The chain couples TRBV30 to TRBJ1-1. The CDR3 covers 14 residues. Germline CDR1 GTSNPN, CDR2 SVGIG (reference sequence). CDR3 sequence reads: CAWKERPWNTEAFF.

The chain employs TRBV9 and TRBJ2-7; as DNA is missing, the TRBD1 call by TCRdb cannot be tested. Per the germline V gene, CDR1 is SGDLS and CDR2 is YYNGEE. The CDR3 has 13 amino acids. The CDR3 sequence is CASTRAGEGKQYF.

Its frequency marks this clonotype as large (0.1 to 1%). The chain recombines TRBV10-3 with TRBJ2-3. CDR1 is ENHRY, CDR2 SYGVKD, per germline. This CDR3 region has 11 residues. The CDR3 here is CASSSTDTQYF.